These T cell receptor beta chains were read from a single sample in a study of T-cell reconstitution after alpha-beta-depleted transplantation in children. TCRdb analysed the PCR reads with MiXCR anew, one entry per CDR3 protein. The repertoire consists of nearly 20,000 distinct CDR3 sequences, with over 10% occurring once and the leading ten covering about a third. The input for sequencing was PBMCs, mostly from graft donor cells, taken 60 days after TCRalphabeta/CD19-depleted stem cell transplant. The receptor set was obtained from a female patient aged 2-9 years who had a stem cell transplant for congenital amegakaryocytic thrombocytopenia, so the T cells may come from the graft donor. The CDR3 runs from the conserved cysteine through the conserved F or W. D genes are given only for firm matches. Clone sizes are given selectively: once, few, many, or a class where the clone is expanded.

len	j_gene	v_gene	abundance	d_gene	CDR3nt	CDR3aa
14	TRBJ2-7	TRBV9	many	-	TGTGCCAGCAGCCCCTGGGGAAATAGGAACGAGCAGTACTTC	CASSPWGNRNEQYF
12	TRBJ2-1	TRBV5-1	many	-	TGCGCCAGCAGCTTAGGGGGCAATGAGCAGTTCTTC	CASSLGGNEQFF
14	TRBJ2-2	TRBV5-1	medium-sized	-	TGCGCCAGCAGCCCGGGTAGCAGCACCGGGGAGCTGTTTTTT	CASSPGSSTGELFF
15	TRBJ2-1	TRBV5-1	many	-	TGCGCCAGCAGCTTGAGACAGGCGGGATCCAATGAGCAGTTCTTC	CASSLRQAGSNEQFF
14	TRBJ1-2	TRBV6-1	many	-	TGTGCCAGCAGCACCCCCGGGACGGTCTATGGCTACACCTTC	CASSTPGTVYGYTF
15	TRBJ2-6	TRBV7-7	many	-	TGTGCCAGCAGCGGGGGCTTCTCTGGGGCCAACGTCCTGACTTTC	CASSGGFSGANVLTF
12	TRBJ2-3	TRBV20-1	-	-	TGCAGTGCTAGACTAAACACAGATACGCAGTATTTT	CSARLNTDTQYF
16	TRBJ1-2	TRBV15	many	-	TGTGCCACCAGCAGAGATCGGGGGCTGGGTAACTATGGCTACACCTTC	CATSRDRGLGNYGYTF
14	TRBJ1-2	TRBV29-1	-	-	TGCAGCGTTGTAAATGGGGGGGTAGCAGCGGGCTACACCTTC	CSVVNGGVAAGYTF
17	TRBJ2-3	TRBV5-4	many	-	TGTGCCAGCAGCAAACCTAGTATGGCGATGGGCACAGATACGCAGTATTTT	CASSKPSMAMGTDTQYF
16	TRBJ2-2	TRBV19	-	-	TGTGCCAGTAGTCGCTTAGGCCTAGCGAACACCGGGGAGCTGTTTTTT	CASSRLGLANTGELFF
15	TRBJ2-5	TRBV7-9	many	TRBD2	TGTGCCAGCAGCACTAGCGGGAGGGCCTTGGGGGTCCAGTACTTC	CASSTSGRALGVQYF
14	TRBJ1-4	TRBV25-1	many	-	TGTGCCAGCAGTGAGACAGGTTCGGGTGAAAAACTGTTTTTT	CASSETGSGEKLFF